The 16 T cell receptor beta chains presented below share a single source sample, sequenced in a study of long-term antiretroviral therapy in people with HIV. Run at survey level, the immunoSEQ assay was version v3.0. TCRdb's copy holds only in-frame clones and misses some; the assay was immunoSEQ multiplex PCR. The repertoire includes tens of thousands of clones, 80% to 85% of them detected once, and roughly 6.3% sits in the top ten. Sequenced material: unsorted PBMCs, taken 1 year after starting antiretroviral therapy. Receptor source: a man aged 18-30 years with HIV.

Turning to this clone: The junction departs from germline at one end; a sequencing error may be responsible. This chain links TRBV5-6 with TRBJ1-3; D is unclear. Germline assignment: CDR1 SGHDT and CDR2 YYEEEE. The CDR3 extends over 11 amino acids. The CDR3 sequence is CASSLGSTIYF. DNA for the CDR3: TGTGCCAGCAGCTTGGGAAGCACCATATATTTT.

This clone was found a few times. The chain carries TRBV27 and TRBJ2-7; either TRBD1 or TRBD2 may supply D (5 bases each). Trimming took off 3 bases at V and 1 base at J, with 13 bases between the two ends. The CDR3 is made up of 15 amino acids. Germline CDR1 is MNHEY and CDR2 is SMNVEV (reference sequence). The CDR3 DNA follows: TGTGCCAGCAGTTTCGGGGATGGGGGATCCTACGAGCAGTACTTC. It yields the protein CASSFGDGGSYEQYF.

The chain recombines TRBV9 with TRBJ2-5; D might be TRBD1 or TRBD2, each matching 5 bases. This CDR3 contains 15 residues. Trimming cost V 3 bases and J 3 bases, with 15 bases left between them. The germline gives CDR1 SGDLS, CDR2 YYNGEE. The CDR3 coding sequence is TGTGCCAGCAGCGCGGACCCCTGGGGGAAAGAGACCCAGTACTTC. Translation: CASSADPWGKETQYF.

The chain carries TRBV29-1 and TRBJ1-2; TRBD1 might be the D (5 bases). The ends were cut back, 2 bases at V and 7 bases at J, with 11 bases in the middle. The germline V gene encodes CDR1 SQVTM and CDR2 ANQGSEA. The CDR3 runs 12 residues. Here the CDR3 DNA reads TGCAGCGTTGAAAAGCAGGGTGGTGGCTACACCTTC. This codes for CSVEKQGGGYTF.

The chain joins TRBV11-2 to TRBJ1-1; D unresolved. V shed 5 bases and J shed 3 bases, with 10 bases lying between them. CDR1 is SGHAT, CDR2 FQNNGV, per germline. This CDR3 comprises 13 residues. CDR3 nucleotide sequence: TGTGCCAGCAGCCCCCGTCCGGACACTGAAGCTTTCTTT. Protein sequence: CASSPRPDTEAFF.

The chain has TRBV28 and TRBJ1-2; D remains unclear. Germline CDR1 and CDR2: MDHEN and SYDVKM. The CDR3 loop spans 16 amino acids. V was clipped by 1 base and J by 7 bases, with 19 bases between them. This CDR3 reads CASSLYRSYLSSGYTF. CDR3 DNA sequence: TGTGCCAGCAGTTTATATAGGTCCTACCTATCATCTGGCTACACCTTC.

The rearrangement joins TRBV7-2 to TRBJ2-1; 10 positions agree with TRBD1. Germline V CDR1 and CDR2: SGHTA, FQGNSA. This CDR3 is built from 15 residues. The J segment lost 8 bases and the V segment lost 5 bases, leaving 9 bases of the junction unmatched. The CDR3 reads CASSLSGTGVYEQFF. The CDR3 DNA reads TGTGCCAGCAGCCTATCCGGGACAGGGGTTTATGAGCAGTTCTTC. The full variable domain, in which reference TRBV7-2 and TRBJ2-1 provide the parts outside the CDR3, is GAGVSQSPSNKVTEKGKDVELRCDPISGHTALYWYRQSLGQGLEFLIYFQGNSAPDKSGLPSDRFSAERTGGSVSTLTIQRTQQEDSAVYLCASSLSGTGVYEQFFGPGTRLTVL.

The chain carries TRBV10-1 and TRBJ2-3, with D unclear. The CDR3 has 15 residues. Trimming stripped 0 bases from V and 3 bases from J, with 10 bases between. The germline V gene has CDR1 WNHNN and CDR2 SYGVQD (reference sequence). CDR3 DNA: TGCGCCAGCAGTGAGTCTGGGATGAGAACAGATACGCAGTATTTT. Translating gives CASSESGMRTDTQYF.

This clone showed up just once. The CDR3 loop is CASSFEGTTEAFF. The DNA of the CDR3 is TGTGCCAGCAGTTTTGAAGGGACCACTGAAGCTTTCTTT. V and J are TRBV27 and TRBJ1-1, with D perhaps TRBD1 (5 bases). The CDR3 runs to 13 residues. Germline assignment: CDR1 MNHEY and CDR2 SMNVEV (reference sequence). V dropped 3 bases and J dropped 4 bases, with 9 bases sitting between them.

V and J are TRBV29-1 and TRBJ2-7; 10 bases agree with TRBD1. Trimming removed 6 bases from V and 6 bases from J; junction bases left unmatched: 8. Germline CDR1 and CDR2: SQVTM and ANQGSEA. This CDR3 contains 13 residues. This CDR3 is CSVSGTGEAEQYF. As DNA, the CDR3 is TGCAGCGTCTCCGGGACAGGGGAGGCCGAGCAGTACTTC.

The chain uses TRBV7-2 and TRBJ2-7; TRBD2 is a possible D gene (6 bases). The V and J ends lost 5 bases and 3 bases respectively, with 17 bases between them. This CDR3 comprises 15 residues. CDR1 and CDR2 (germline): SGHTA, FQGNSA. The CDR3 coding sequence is TGTGCCAGCAGCATTACTAGCTCCGGGAACTACGAGCAGTACTTC. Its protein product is CASSITSSGNYEQYF.

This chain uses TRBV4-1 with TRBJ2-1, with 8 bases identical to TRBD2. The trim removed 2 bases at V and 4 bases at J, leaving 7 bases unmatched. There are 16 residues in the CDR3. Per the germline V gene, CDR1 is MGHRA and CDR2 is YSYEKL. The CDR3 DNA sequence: TGCGCCAGCAGCCAACCTAGGGGCGGGGGGTACAATGAGCAGTTCTTC. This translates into CASSQPRGGGYNEQFF.

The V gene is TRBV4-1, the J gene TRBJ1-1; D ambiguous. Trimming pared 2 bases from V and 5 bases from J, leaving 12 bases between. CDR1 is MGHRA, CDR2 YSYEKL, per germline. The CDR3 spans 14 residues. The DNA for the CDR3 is TGCGCCAGCAGCCAACCGTACGACTTAACTGAAGCTTTCTTT. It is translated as CASSQPYDLTEAFF.

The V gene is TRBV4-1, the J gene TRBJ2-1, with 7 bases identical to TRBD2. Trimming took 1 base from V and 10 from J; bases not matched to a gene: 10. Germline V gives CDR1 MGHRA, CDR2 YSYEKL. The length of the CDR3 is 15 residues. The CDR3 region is CASSQGRGGANEQFF. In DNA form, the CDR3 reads TGCGCCAGCAGCCAAGGAAGGGGAGGGGCCAACGAGCAGTTCTTC.

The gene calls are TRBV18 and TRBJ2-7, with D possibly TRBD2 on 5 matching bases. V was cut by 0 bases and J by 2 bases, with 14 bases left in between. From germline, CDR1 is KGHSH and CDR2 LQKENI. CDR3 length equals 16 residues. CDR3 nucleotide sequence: TGTGCCAGCTCACCACCCACTAGGAAAGGGCCCTACGAGCAGTACTTC. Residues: CASSPPTRKGPYEQYF.

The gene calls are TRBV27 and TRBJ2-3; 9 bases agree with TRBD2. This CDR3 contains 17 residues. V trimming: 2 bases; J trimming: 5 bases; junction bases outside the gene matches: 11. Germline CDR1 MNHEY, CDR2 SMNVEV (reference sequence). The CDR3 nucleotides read TGTGCCAGCAGTTTAGAGTGGCGGGAGGGCCAAGGAGATACGCAGTATTTT. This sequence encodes CASSLEWREGQGDTQYF.